The 11 T cell receptor beta chains in this list originate from one sample, sequenced in a study of blood T cell repertoires in COVID-19. Profiled with immunoSEQ multiplex PCR; TCRdb holds only in-frame clones, not every one. The table shows about 340,000 clones, with about 88% occurring only once. Sample: peripheral blood. The receptor set was obtained from a woman aged 70-85 years with COVID-19, enrolled during active disease.

This clone was recorded once. This chain connects TRBV7-3 to TRBJ2-1; 12 nucleotides agree with TRBD2. This CDR3 contains 16 residues. Germline V gene lookup returns CDR1 SGHTA and CDR2 FQGTGA. Trimming took 6 bases from V and 14 from J; bases not matched to a gene: 17. Here the CDR3 reads CASSTSPVSSGGAKFF. The CDR3 DNA follows: TGTGCCAGCAGTACAAGCCCGGTGTCTAGCGGGGGGGCTAAGTTCTTC.

The J gene is TRBJ1-5, the V gene TRBV4-1, with 9 positions matching TRBD1. V lost 4 bases and J lost 11; bases outside the gene matches: 15. CDR1 and CDR2 from the germline V gene are MGHRA and YSYEKL. The CDR3 length is 16 residues. The CDR3 loop reads CASSPSGQGLLSAQHF. CDR3 DNA: TGCGCCAGCAGCCCATCCGGACAGGGGCTCTTGTCAGCCCAGCATTTT.

The chain carries TRBV28 and TRBJ2-7, with 8 bases that match TRBD1. Germline CDR1 reads MDHEN; CDR2 reads SYDVKM. CDR3 size: 16 residues. The V gene end was trimmed by 7 bases and the J gene end by 3 bases; junction bases not matched to a gene: 14. The CDR3 DNA reads as TGTGCCAGCACTCGAGCGCAGGGGGCCGCGTTCTACGAGCAGTACTTC. Translation: CASTRAQGAAFYEQYF.

V and J are TRBV2 and TRBJ1-2; tentative D call: TRBD1 (5 bases). Between the trimmed V and J ends, which lost 9 bases and 6 bases, there was a span of 17 bases. Germline V gene sequence: CDR1 SNHLY, CDR2 FYNNEI. There are 13 residues in the CDR3. This chain's CDR3 is CASKSFGGNGYTF. The CDR3 DNA reads as TGTGCCAGTAAAAGTTTCGGGGGAAATGGCTACACCTTC.

This clone came up a few times. The J gene is TRBJ1-2, the V gene TRBV7-2; D possibly corresponds to TRBD1 (5 bases). V shed 4 bases and J shed 2 bases, with 17 bases lying between them. Germline-derived CDR1 and CDR2 are SGHTA and FQGNSA. This CDR3 region has 16 residues. The CDR3 nucleotides are TGTGCCAGCAGCTCAGCGAGCAGGGCAGGAAACTATGGCTACACCTTC. Translated: CASSSASRAGNYGYTF.

The V and J genes are TRBV2 and TRBJ1-2, with D tentatively TRBD1 (5 bases). Germline CDR1 reads SNHLY; CDR2 reads FYNNEI. This CDR3 is built from 14 residues. V was shortened by 2 bases and J by 4 bases, with 11 bases between the two germline ends. Here the CDR3 reads CASSEPGGTYGYTF. The CDR3 region has the DNA TGTGCCAGCAGTGAACCGGGGGGTACCTATGGCTACACCTTC.

The chain has TRBV27 and TRBJ1-5, with TRBD1 matching over 7 bases. The CDR3 has 15 residues. V was clipped by 1 base and J by 6 bases; unmatched bases: 6. Germline V gene sequence: CDR1 MNHEY, CDR2 SMNVEV (reference sequence). CDR3: CASSLYGQGGQPQHF. As DNA, the CDR3 is TGTGCCAGCAGTTTATACGGGCAGGGGGGTCAGCCCCAGCATTTT.

This chain connects TRBV12-5 to TRBJ1-1, with TRBD1 identical over 8 bases. CDR1 and CDR2 from the germline V gene are LGHNT and FRNRAP. The V and J ends lost 4 bases and 2 bases, in that order; junction bases with no gene match: 9. This CDR3 is 16 amino acids long. The CDR3 region has the DNA TGTGCTAGTGGTTCCGTATTGACAGGGGTTAACACTGAAGCTTTCTTT. This sequence encodes CASGSVLTGVNTEAFF.

The chain joins TRBV5-1 to TRBJ2-5; 8 nucleotides agree with TRBD1. There are 15 residues in the CDR3. The germline V gene encodes CDR1 SGHRS and CDR2 YFSETQ. V dropped 5 bases and J dropped 1; count of bases not matched to a gene: 7. Here the CDR3 DNA reads TGCGCCAGCAGGACCACAGGGGGAAGCCAAGAGACCCAGTACTTC. Amino acids: CASRTTGGSQETQYF.

The gene calls are TRBV7-9 and TRBJ1-4, with 11 bases aligning to TRBD1. The CDR3 has 14 residues. Germline assignment: CDR1 SEHNR and CDR2 FQNEAQ (reference sequence). V was pared by 4 bases and J by 6 bases, with 1 base of the junction left unmatched. The CDR3 DNA reads TGTGCCAGCAGCTCGGGACAGGGGGATGAAAAACTGTTTTTT. Its translation is CASSSGQGDEKLFF.

The genes are TRBV20-1 and TRBJ1-2, with TRBD1 matching 7 bases. The CDR3 has 11 amino acids. CDR1 and CDR2 from the germline V gene are DFQATT and SNEGSKA (reference sequence). After removal of 6 bases from V and 8 bases from J, the junction contained 6 bases not matched to a gene. CDR3 protein: CSARQGGGYTF. As DNA, the CDR3 is TGCAGTGCGAGACAGGGAGGCGGCTACACCTTC.